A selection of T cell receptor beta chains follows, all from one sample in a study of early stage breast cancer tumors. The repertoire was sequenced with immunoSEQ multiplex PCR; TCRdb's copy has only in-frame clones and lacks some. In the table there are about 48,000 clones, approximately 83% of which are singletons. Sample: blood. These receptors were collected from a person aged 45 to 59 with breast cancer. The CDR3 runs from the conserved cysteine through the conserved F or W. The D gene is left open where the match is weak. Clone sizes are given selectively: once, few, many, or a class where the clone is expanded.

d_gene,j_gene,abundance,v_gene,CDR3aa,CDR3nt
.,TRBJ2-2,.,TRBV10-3,CAIRGTGELFF,TGTGCCATCAGAGGAACCGGGGAGCTGTTTTTT
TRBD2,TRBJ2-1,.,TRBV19,CASSLRGGSSYNEQFF,TGTGCCAGTAGTCTGCGTGGCGGGAGCTCCTACAATGAGCAGTTCTTC
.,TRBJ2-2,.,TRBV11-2,CASSLDQRAANTGELFF,TGTGCCAGCAGCTTAGATCAGAGGGCCGCGAACACCGGGGAGCTGTTTTTT
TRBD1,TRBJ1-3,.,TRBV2,CASRGTGGSGNTIYF,TGTGCCAGCAGGGGGACAGGGGGCTCTGGAAACACCATATATTTT
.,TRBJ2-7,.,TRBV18,CASSPLDGYEQYF,TGTGCCAGCTCACCACTGGACGGCTACGAGCAGTACTTC
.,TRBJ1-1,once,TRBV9,CASSVGLGAGTEAFF,TGTGCCAGCAGCGTAGGCCTGGGCGCGGGCACTGAAGCTTTCTTT
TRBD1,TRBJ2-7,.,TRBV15,CATSVQGALSGEQYF,TGTGCCACCAGCGTACAGGGGGCGTTGAGTGGCGAGCAGTACTTC
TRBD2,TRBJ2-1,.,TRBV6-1,CASSDGSGATYNEQFF,TGTGCCAGCAGTGATGGTAGCGGGGCCACCTACAATGAGCAGTTCTTC
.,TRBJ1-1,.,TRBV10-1,CASSELVGTGNTEAFF,TGCGCCAGCAGTGAGTTGGTTGGTACGGGGAACACTGAAGCTTTCTTT
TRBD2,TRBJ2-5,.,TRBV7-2,CASSWTSGGPGVGTQYF,TGTGCCAGCAGTTGGACTAGCGGGGGGCCCGGGGTGGGGACCCAGTACTTC
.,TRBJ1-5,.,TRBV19,CASSRTVNPGLRNQPQHF,TGTGCCAGTAGCCGCACTGTCAATCCGGGACTGCGAAATCAGCCCCAGCATTTT
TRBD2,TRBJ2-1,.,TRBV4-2,CASSQAPSGTSGRENNEQFF,TGTGCCAGCAGCCAAGCACCTTCCGGGACTAGCGGGAGGGAAAACAATGAGCAGTTCTTC
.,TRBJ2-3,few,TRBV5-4,CASRRELSEDTQYF,TGTGCCAGCAGACGGGAGTTGTCGGAGGATACGCAGTATTTT
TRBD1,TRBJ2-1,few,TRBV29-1,CSVESGQLRNEQFF,TGCAGCGTTGAGTCGGGACAGTTACGCAATGAGCAGTTCTTC
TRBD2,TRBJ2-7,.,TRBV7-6,CASSLEVAGLFYEQYF,TGTGCCAGCAGCTTAGAGGTAGCGGGACTGTTCTACGAGCAGTACTTC
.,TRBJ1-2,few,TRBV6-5,CASSLWGFYGYTF,TGTGCCAGCAGTCTTTGGGGGTTCTATGGCTACACCTTC
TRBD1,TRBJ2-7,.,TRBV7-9,CASSTDRGRKYF,TGTGCCAGCAGCACAGACAGGGGGCGGAAGTACTTC
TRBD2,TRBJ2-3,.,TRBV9,CASSFGTSPWDTQYF,TGTGCCAGCAGCTTCGGGACTAGCCCGTGGGATACGCAGTATTTT
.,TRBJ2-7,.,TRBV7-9,CASSLVTGEQYF,TGTGCCAGCAGCTTAGTGACGGGCGAGCAGTACTTC
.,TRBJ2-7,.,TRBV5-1,CASSRGTVDEQYF,TGCGCCAGCAGCCGCGGGACAGTGGACGAGCAGTACTTC
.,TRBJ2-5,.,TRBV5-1,CASSLILAQETQYF,TGCGCCAGCAGCTTGATTCTAGCCCAAGAGACCCAGTACTTC
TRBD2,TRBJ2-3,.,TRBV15,CATSGSGGRTDTQYF,TGTGCCACCAGCGGTTCGGGCGGGAGAACAGATACGCAGTATTTT
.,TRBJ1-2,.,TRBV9,CASSVAESGYTF,TGTGCCAGCAGCGTAGCCGAGAGTGGCTACACCTTC
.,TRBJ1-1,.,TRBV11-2,CASSGSIYYTEAFF,TGTGCCAGCAGCGGGTCCATTTATTACACTGAAGCTTTCTTT
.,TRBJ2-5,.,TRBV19,CASSIRGGGETQYF,TGTGCCAGTAGTATACGGGGCGGAGGAGAGACCCAGTACTTC
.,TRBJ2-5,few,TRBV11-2,CASSFSGTGETQYF,TGTGCCAGCAGCTTTTCAGGGACTGGAGAGACCCAGTACTTC
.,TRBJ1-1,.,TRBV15,CATSRGRAVGENTEAFF,TGTGCCACCAGCAGAGGTCGGGCAGTTGGTGAGAACACTGAAGCTTTCTTT
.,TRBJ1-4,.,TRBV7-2,CASSLALQVREKLFF,TGTGCCAGCAGCTTAGCCCTCCAGGTTAGGGAAAAACTGTTTTTT
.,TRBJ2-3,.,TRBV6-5,CASSPPGGADTQYF,TGTGCCAGCAGCCCCCCAGGGGGGGCAGATACGCAGTATTTT
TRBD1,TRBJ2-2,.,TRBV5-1,CASSFGTGYTGELFF,TGCGCCAGCAGCTTCGGGACAGGGTATACCGGGGAGCTGTTTTTT
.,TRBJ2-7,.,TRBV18,CASSPDFRRGEQYF,TGTGCCAGCTCACCGGACTTCAGGAGAGGGGAGCAGTACTTC
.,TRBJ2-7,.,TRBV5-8,CASRLAGQGHYEQYF,TGTGCCAGCAGGCTGGCGGGGCAGGGCCACTACGAGCAGTACTTC
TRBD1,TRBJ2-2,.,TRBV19,CASRGQSNTGELFF,TGTGCCAGTAGGGGACAGTCGAACACCGGGGAGCTGTTTTTT
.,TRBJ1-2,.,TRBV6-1,CASIGEGVGYTF,TGTGCCAGCATCGGGGAGGGGGTCGGCTACACCTTC
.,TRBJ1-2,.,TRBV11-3,CASSQGGNLIRHF,TGTGCCAGCAGCCAAGGGGGAAACCTTATCCGCCACTTC
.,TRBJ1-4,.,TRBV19,CASSIIRRGGNEKLFF,TGTGCCAGTAGTATCATTCGGCGAGGAGGTAATGAAAAACTGTTTTTT
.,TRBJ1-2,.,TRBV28,CASTPGGDHNYGYTF,TGTGCCAGCACCCCCGGCGGTGATCATAACTATGGCTACACCTTC
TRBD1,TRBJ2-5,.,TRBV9,CASSVGTGGGEAQYF,TGTGCCAGCAGCGTAGGGACAGGGGGGGGAGAGGCCCAGTACTTC
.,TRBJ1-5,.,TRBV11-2,CASSITVNQPQHF,TGTGCCAGCAGCATTACAGTGAATCAGCCCCAGCATTTT
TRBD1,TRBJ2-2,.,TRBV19,CASRPTGRNTGELFF,TGTGCCAGTAGGCCGACAGGGCGAAACACCGGGGAGCTGTTTTTT
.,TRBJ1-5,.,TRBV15,CATSRALGGHRNQPQHF,TGTGCCACCAGCAGAGCCCTAGGAGGTCATCGCAATCAGCCCCAGCATTTT
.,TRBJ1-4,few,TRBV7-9,CASSPGWDEKLFF,TGTGCCAGCAGCCCAGGGTGGGATGAAAAACTGTTTTTT
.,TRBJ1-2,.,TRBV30,CAWRNREGLYGYTF,TGTGCCTGGCGGAACAGGGAAGGGCTCTATGGCTACACCTTC
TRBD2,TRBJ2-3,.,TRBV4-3,CASSQVASGITDTQYF,TGCGCCAGCAGCCAAGTAGCTAGCGGAATCACAGATACGCAGTATTTT
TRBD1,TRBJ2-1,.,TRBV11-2,CASSLTGQGALNEQFF,TGTGCCAGCAGCTTAACGGGACAGGGCGCTCTTAATGAGCAGTTCTTC
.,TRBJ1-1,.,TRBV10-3,CAIKTAPHRTEAFF,TGTGCCATCAAAACGGCCCCACATCGCACTGAAGCTTTCTTT
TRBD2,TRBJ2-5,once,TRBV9,CASGGGGVQETQYF,TGTGCCAGCGGTGGCGGGGGGGTCCAAGAGACCCAGTACTTC
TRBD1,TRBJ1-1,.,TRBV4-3,CASSQDPDRGVWNTEAFF,TGCGCCAGCAGCCAAGACCCCGACAGGGGGGTATGGAACACTGAAGCTTTCTTT
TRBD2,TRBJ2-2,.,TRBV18,CASSPPTGGNTGELFF,TGTGCCAGCTCACCACCAACGGGGGGGAACACCGGGGAGCTGTTTTTT
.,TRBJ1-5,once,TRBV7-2,CASSLGREQPQHF,TGTGCCAGCAGCTTAGGCAGGGAACAGCCCCAGCATTTT